A single sample is the source of the 5 T cell receptor beta chains below, sequenced in a study of blood T cell repertoires in COVID-19. Repertoires were generated with immunoSEQ multiplex PCR, while TCRdb's copy carries only in-frame clones and drops some. The sample consists of about 270,000 clones, 86% of them appearing once. What was sequenced was peripheral blood. The receptors originated from a woman between 65 and 79 years old with COVID-19, enrolled during active disease.

DNA of the CDR3: TGTGCCAGCAGCTTAGAAGCAGGGGGCTATGAGCAGTTCTTC. This codes for CASSLEAGGYEQFF. J is TRBJ2-1 and V is TRBV7-9; 8 nucleotides line up with TRBD1. The V gene end was trimmed by 1 base and the J gene end by 8 bases; junction bases not matched to a gene: 4. The CDR3 totals 14 residues. The germline V gene has CDR1 SEHNR and CDR2 FQNEAQ (reference sequence).

The chain recombines TRBV28 with TRBJ1-3, with 8 positions matching TRBD1. CDR1 and CDR2 from the germline V gene are MDHEN and SYDVKM. The trim removed 4 bases at V and 3 bases at J, leaving 5 bases unmatched. This CDR3 has 15 residues. Here the CDR3 DNA reads TGTGCCAGCAGTTCGGGACAGGTCCGTGGAAACACCATATATTTT. Translation gives CASSSGQVRGNTIYF.

V is TRBV5-4 and J is TRBJ2-1; TRBD2 matches at 14 bases. Germline V gene data show CDR1 as SGHNT and CDR2 as YYREEE (reference sequence). This CDR3 is 16 amino acids long. Trimming took 5 bases from V and 7 from J; bases not matched to a gene: 8. The CDR3 region is CASSRGLAGAINEQFF. Written as DNA, the CDR3 is TGTGCCAGCAGTCGGGGACTAGCGGGGGCAATTAATGAGCAGTTCTTC.

The chain links TRBV12-5 to TRBJ2-3, with 9 bases identical to TRBD2. The germline V gene encodes CDR1 LGHNT and CDR2 FRNRAP. The CDR3 is 17 amino acids. The J segment lost 4 bases and the V segment lost 4 bases, leaving 12 bases of the junction unmatched. CDR3 protein: CASGSRSELAGSDTQYF. The CDR3 bases are TGTGCTAGTGGTTCTAGGTCAGAACTAGCGGGTTCAGATACGCAGTATTTT.

This clone was seen only a few times. The chain recombines TRBV4-3 with TRBJ1-4, with D perhaps TRBD1 (6 bases). This CDR3 contains 16 residues. The V gene lost 0 bases and the J gene lost 3 bases, with 11 bases spanning the gap. The germline CDR1 and CDR2 sequences are LGHNA and YSLEER. The CDR3 nucleotides read TGCGCCAGCAGCCAAGATCGGGGGGCGGCTAATGAAAAACTGTTTTTT. This codes for CASSQDRGAANEKLFF.